These 29 T cell receptor beta chains were sequenced from one sample in a study of T cell responses to AZD1222 COVID-19 vaccine. Using immunoSEQ multiplex PCR, the repertoire was profiled, and TCRdb retains in-frame clones only, with some absent. The sample holds around 140,000 clones, about nine tenths seen once. The starting material was peripheral blood, obtained 28 days after the second AZD1222 dose. Receptors originate from an adult who received the AZD1222 COVID-19 vaccine.

With regard to this clone: The same CDR3 is also encoded by other DNA sequences in this sample. CDR3 sequence (DNA): TGTGCCAGCAGCTTGGACAGGGGGCCCTACGAGCAGTACTTC. The encoded protein is CASSLDRGPYEQYF. This chain joins TRBV7-6 and TRBJ2-7; TRBD1 agrees at 11 bases. Looked up from germline, CDR1 is SGHVS and CDR2 is FNYEAQ. The CDR3 runs 14 residues. V lost 3 bases to trimming and J lost 2 bases; unmatched junction nucleotides: 0. The whole variable domain, filled in from reference TRBV7-6 and TRBJ2-7, reads GAGVSQSPRYKVTKRGQDVALRCDPISGHVSLYWYRQALGQGPEFLTYFNYEAQQDKSGLPNDRFSAERPEGSISTLTIQRTEQRDSAMYRCASSLDRGPYEQYFGPGTRLTVT.

The gene calls are TRBV5-4 and TRBJ2-7; D assignment may be TRBD1 or TRBD2 (6 bases each). Trimming shortened V by 0 bases and J by 7 bases, and 23 bases separated the two germline ends. CDR1 is SGHNT and CDR2 is YYREEE in the germline V gene (reference sequence). The CDR3 runs 17 residues. CDR3 bases: TGTGCCAGCAGCTTGGGTAGGGGGGCCCGGGGGTCTAGAGAGCAGTACTTC. It codes for CASSLGRGARGSREQYF.

The chain recombines TRBV6-5 with TRBJ1-2, with 8 bases lining up with TRBD1. With 6 bases clipped from V and 7 bases from J, the junction kept 10 bases outside the gene matches. The CDR3 is 14 amino acids. Germline lookup yields CDR1 MNHEY and CDR2 SVGAGI. The CDR3 DNA reads TGTGCCAGCAGGCGGGGACAGGCATTGGGTGGCTACACCTTC. Amino acid sequence: CASRRGQALGGYTF.

The chain links TRBV6-2 or TRBV6-3 to TRBJ1-6, with D tentatively TRBD1 (6 bases). The V gene lost 6 bases and the J gene lost 8 bases, with 17 bases spanning the gap. The CDR3 has 15 residues. CDR1 and CDR2 from the germline V gene are MNHEY and SVGEGT. CDR3 residues: CASSELGGGYSPLHF. The CDR3 DNA follows: TGTGCCAGCAGCGAGCTGGGGGGCGGTTATTCACCCCTCCACTTT.

This clone was recorded a few times. This chain joins TRBV28 and TRBJ2-7; 7 bases map to TRBD1. Germline CDR1 MDHEN, CDR2 SYDVKM. V was clipped by 1 base and J by 5 bases; unmatched bases: 11. The CDR3 spans 16 residues. This CDR3 is CASSLYRRQGSDEQYF. DNA for the CDR3: TGTGCCAGCAGTTTATACCGCCGACAGGGTAGCGACGAGCAGTACTTC.

This chain links TRBV7-8 with TRBJ2-2; 14 bases match TRBD2. The ends lost 5 bases at V and 0 bases at J; junction bases unmatched: 8. Looked up from germline, CDR1 is SGHVS and CDR2 is FQNEAQ. The CDR3 is made up of 19 amino acids. The CDR3 DNA reads as TGTGCCAGCAGCCCCCGGACTAGCGGGAGGCCGCCGAACACCGGGGAGCTGTTTTTT. Translation gives CASSPRTSGRPPNTGELFF.

V gene TRBV7-8 combines with J gene TRBJ2-1, with 7 positions matching TRBD1. CDR3 length: 16 amino acids. Trimming cost V 0 bases and J 5 bases; bases outside gene matches: 7. CDR1 SGHVS and CDR2 FQNEAQ come from the germline V gene. CDR3 bases: TGTGCCAGCAGCTTAGCGGCGGACAGGAAAAACAATGAGCAGTTCTTC. This gives the protein CASSLAADRKNNEQFF.

V usage is TRBV5-4 and J usage is TRBJ2-3, with 9 nucleotides matching TRBD1. The CDR3 is 15 residues long. V shed 4 bases and J 4 bases; nucleotides not matched to a gene: 7. Per the germline V gene, CDR1 is SGHNT and CDR2 is YYREEE (reference sequence). The CDR3 reads CASSEGQGVADTQYF. The CDR3 DNA reads as TGTGCCAGCAGCGAGGGACAGGGAGTTGCAGATACGCAGTATTTT.

The V and J genes are TRBV30 and TRBJ2-1; 9 bases are shared with TRBD2. CDR3 length: 16 residues. After removal of 5 bases from V and 7 bases from J, the junction contained 15 bases not matched to a gene. Looked up from germline, CDR1 is GTSNPN and CDR2 is SVGIG (reference sequence). The DNA for the CDR3 is TGTGCCTGGGCCCCCGCGGGAGGGCCAATGGTTAATGAGCAGTTCTTC. Amino acid sequence: CAWAPAGGPMVNEQFF.

The chain has TRBV6-6 and TRBJ2-5; tentatively, D is TRBD1 (6 bases). V lost 6 bases to trimming and J lost 5 bases, with 16 bases between them. This CDR3 is built from 14 residues. Germline assignment: CDR1 MNHNY and CDR2 SVGAGI (reference sequence). The CDR3 region has the DNA TGTGCCAGCAGCTTGTCATGGGGGCGGGAGACCCAGTACTTC. Protein sequence: CASSLSWGRETQYF.

V usage is TRBV5-4 and J usage is TRBJ1-1, with D possibly TRBD1 on 6 matching bases. CDR1 is SGHNT, CDR2 YYREEE, per germline (reference sequence). The CDR3 is 13 amino acids. V lost 5 bases, J lost 5 bases, and 13 bases lay in between. The CDR3 protein is CASRLEGGTEAFF. CDR3 in DNA: TGTGCCAGCAGGTTAGAAGGGGGTACTGAAGCTTTCTTT.

The chain is built from TRBV14 and TRBJ2-1, with D perhaps matching TRBD2 (5 bases). Germline CDR1 SGHDN, CDR2 FVKESK. V lost 1 base and J lost 4, with 20 bases in between. The CDR3 extends over 18 amino acids. The CDR3 loop is CASSQVGPRTVQYNEQFF. In nucleotides, the CDR3 is TGTGCCAGCAGCCAAGTCGGCCCCAGGACTGTCCAATACAATGAGCAGTTCTTC.

The chain carries TRBV19 and TRBJ1-4, with 12 positions matching TRBD1. Germline CDR1 LNHDA, CDR2 SQIVND (reference sequence). V lost 11 bases and J lost 7; bases outside the gene matches: 5. The CDR3 loop spans 13 amino acids. The CDR3 region is CACKGQGAEKLFF. In DNA form, the CDR3 reads TGTGCCTGTAAGGGACAGGGGGCTGAAAAACTGTTTTTT.

This chain links TRBV2 with TRBJ2-3; 12 bases align to TRBD2. This CDR3 region has 17 residues. The V and J ends lost 6 bases and 6 bases, in that order; junction bases with no gene match: 13. Germline values: CDR1 SNHLY, CDR2 FYNNEI. CDR3 sequence reads: CASRGLQGLAGSDTQYF. The CDR3 DNA reads TGTGCCAGCAGAGGGCTACAAGGACTAGCGGGATCGGATACGCAGTATTTT. Full variable domain (outside the CDR3, taken from reference TRBV2 and TRBJ2-3): EPEVTQTPSHQVTQMGQEVILRCVPISNHLYFYWYRQILGQKVEFLVSFYNNEISEKSEIFDDQFSVERPDGSNFTLKIRSTKLEDSAMYFCASRGLQGLAGSDTQYFGPGTRLTVL.

V is TRBV5-1 and J is TRBJ2-3; 7 bases match TRBD2. Germline assignment: CDR1 SGHRS and CDR2 YFSETQ. The CDR3 totals 15 residues. The V segment lost 0 bases and the J segment 4 bases; nucleotides outside the gene matches: 5. CDR3 residues: CASSLDWRESDTQYF. The CDR3 coding sequence is TGCGCCAGCAGCTTGGATTGGCGGGAGTCAGATACGCAGTATTTT.

The sample holds one count of this clone. The V and J genes are TRBV5-1 and TRBJ1-2; 9 bases are shared with TRBD1. CDR1 is SGHRS, CDR2 YFSETQ, per germline. V was pared by 3 bases and J by 2 bases, with 8 bases of the junction left unmatched. This CDR3 comprises 16 residues. The CDR3 protein is CASSSLSGTGNYGYTF. CDR3 nucleotide sequence: TGCGCCAGCAGCTCGCTTTCCGGGACAGGGAACTATGGCTACACCTTC. The complete variable domain, with remaining parts taken from reference TRBV5-1 and TRBJ1-2, reads KAGVTQTPRYLIKTRGQQVTLSCSPISGHRSVSWYQQTPGQGLQFLFEYFSETQRNKGNFPGRFSGRQFSNSRSEMNVSTLELGDSALYLCASSSLSGTGNYGYTFGSGTRLTVV.

This clone is a singleton in its sample. The rearrangement uses TRBV18 and TRBJ2-3; D is tentatively TRBD1 or TRBD2 (5 bases each). This CDR3 is 14 amino acids long. The germline CDR1 and CDR2 sequences are KGHSH and LQKENI. The ends were cut back, 1 base at V and 6 bases at J, with 11 bases in the middle. The CDR3 loop is CASSPHRDPDTQYF. For the CDR3, the DNA is TGTGCCAGCTCACCACATCGGGACCCCGATACGCAGTATTTT.

The rearrangement uses TRBV13 and TRBJ2-7; tentatively, D is TRBD2 (6 bases). The CDR3 is made up of 12 amino acids. The V gene's germline CDR1 is PRHDT and CDR2 FYEKMQ (reference sequence). Trimming took off 4 bases at V and 6 bases at J, with 10 bases between the two ends. The CDR3 bases are TGTGCCAGCAGCTATACCGGGGGCGAGCAGTACTTC. Translated, it gives CASSYTGGEQYF.

The chain combines TRBV4-1 with TRBJ1-1; D uncertain. V shed 4 bases and J shed 4 bases, with 16 bases lying between them. There are 15 residues in the CDR3. Per the germline V gene, CDR1 is MGHRA and CDR2 is YSYEKL. The CDR3 DNA reads TGCGCCAGCAGCCGCGGAAGGGCCCGGGGCACTGAAGCTTTCTTT. This encodes CASSRGRARGTEAFF.

This rearrangement joins TRBV29-1 to TRBJ2-7; TRBD2 is a possible D gene (7 bases). The germline gives CDR1 SQVTM, CDR2 ANQGSEA. The germline V and J ends were trimmed by 5 bases and 2 bases, with 13 bases remaining between them. There are 13 residues in the CDR3. CDR3 amino acids: CSVLGGATYEQYF. In nucleotides, the CDR3 is TGCAGCGTTCTGGGGGGGGCGACCTACGAGCAGTACTTC.

This clone was counted a single time. V and J are TRBV6-5 and TRBJ1-2, with 7 bases fitting TRBD1. Germline V gene lookup returns CDR1 MNHEY and CDR2 SVGAGI. This CDR3 region has 13 residues. The junction had 10 bases not matched to a gene; V was cut back by 7 bases and J by 8 bases. CDR3 region: CASTARQGGGYTF. CDR3 bases: TGTGCCAGCACCGCAAGGCAGGGGGGAGGCTACACCTTC.

This chain uses TRBV6-4 with TRBJ1-2; tentative D call: TRBD1 (5 bases). This CDR3 has 13 amino acids. With 2 bases removed from V and 7 bases from J, the gap between germline ends came to 11 bases. Germline V CDR1 and CDR2: MRHNA, SNTAGT. CDR3 nucleotide sequence: TGTGCCAGCAGTGACAGGGGCATGGGTGGCTACACCTTC. As protein: CASSDRGMGGYTF.

The chain recombines TRBV5-6 with TRBJ1-2; D not resolved. CDR1 SGHDT and CDR2 YYEEEE come from the germline V gene. The ends were cut back, 0 bases at V and 4 bases at J, with 4 bases in the middle. CDR3 length: 12 residues. CDR3 nucleotide sequence: TGTGCCAGCAGCTTGGGGATCTATGGCTACACCTTC. This translates into CASSLGIYGYTF.

J is TRBJ1-2 and V is TRBV5-6; 9 bases are a match to TRBD1. This CDR3 is 15 amino acids long. J gave up 7 bases and V 1 base, and 8 bases lay outside the gene matches. Germline V lookup: CDR1 SGHDT, CDR2 YYEEEE. The CDR3, as DNA: TGTGCCAGCAGCTTGTATATACAGGGGGCGGTTGGCTACACCTTC. Protein product: CASSLYIQGAVGYTF.

The V call is TRBV28, the J call TRBJ1-5, with 7 bases identical to TRBD1. CDR3 length: 13 amino acids. Germline lookup yields CDR1 MDHEN and CDR2 SYDVKM. V lost 7 bases, J lost 5 bases, and 5 bases stayed unmatched. CDR3 loop: CASITGTDQPQHF. The CDR3 DNA sequence: TGTGCCAGCATCACAGGGACAGATCAGCCCCAGCATTTT.

The rearrangement uses TRBV3-1 (or the pseudogene TRBV3-2) and TRBJ2-3, with D perhaps matching TRBD2 (6 bases). V lost 4 bases and J 0 bases, leaving 8 bases between the germline ends. The germline gives CDR1 LGHDT, CDR2 YNNKEL (reference sequence). The CDR3 extends over 14 amino acids. The CDR3 DNA is TGTGCCAGCAGCCCGGCGGGGAGCACAGATACGCAGTATTTT. This sequence encodes CASSPAGSTDTQYF.

The chain recombines TRBV28 with TRBJ2-6, with D possibly being TRBD1 or TRBD2 (5 bases each). Germline V lookup: CDR1 MDHEN, CDR2 SYDVKM. The CDR3 spans 16 residues. The V and J ends lost 2 bases and 2 bases respectively, with 10 bases between them. The CDR3 nucleotides are TGTGCCAGCAGTTTAGGCCTGGGGGCTGGGGCCAACGTCCTGACTTTC. This gives the protein CASSLGLGAGANVLTF.

This rearrangement joins TRBV5-1 to TRBJ1-3, with D hard to call. Germline V lookup: CDR1 SGHRS, CDR2 YFSETQ. The CDR3 consists of 14 residues. Trimming shortened V by 0 bases and J by 0 bases, and 4 bases separated the two germline ends. The CDR3 coding sequence is TGCGCCAGCAGCTTGGAGACCTCTGGAAACACCATATATTTT. Its protein is CASSLETSGNTIYF.

The rearrangement uses TRBV7-3 and TRBJ2-1; D uncertain. This CDR3 has 13 residues. The germline V and J ends were trimmed by 2 bases and 9 bases, with 11 bases remaining between them. The germline gives CDR1 SGHTA, CDR2 FQGTGA. The CDR3 reads CASSLGRQVEQFF. As DNA, the CDR3 is TGTGCCAGCAGCTTAGGTCGGCAGGTTGAGCAGTTCTTC. The variable domain in full, with the rest retrieved from reference TRBV7-3 and TRBJ2-1, is GAGVSQTPSNKVTEKGKYVELRCDPISGHTALYWYRQSLGQGPEFLIYFQGTGAADDSGLPNDRFFAVRPEGSVSTLKIQRTERGDSAVYLCASSLGRQVEQFFGPGTRLTVL.